This TCR beta chain stems from a study of shared clonotypes between healthy human individuals. With 5 bases removed from V and 3 bases from J, the gap between germline ends came to 14 bases. The germline gives CDR1 SGHAT, CDR2 FQNNGV. This CDR3 has 14 residues. CD45RO-negative cells were positively selected for CCR7, leaving out terminally differentiated effector memory CD45RA+ cells. Repertoires were generated with immunoSEQ multiplex PCR, while TCRdb's copy carries only in-frame clones and drops some. The sample yields 600,000 or so clones, about 95% seen once. This receptor was obtained from a woman aged 25 to 39 in good health. The chain employs TRBV11-2 and TRBJ2-7; D not certain. The sample taken for sequencing was naive CD8+ T cells sorted from blood. As DNA, the CDR3 is TGTGCCAGCAGCCCATCCACGTTAGGCTACGAGCAGTACTTC. This translates into CASSPSTLGYEQYF. Based on the CDR3 plus reference TRBV11-2 and TRBJ2-7, the full variable domain is EAGVAQSPRYKIIEKRQSVAFWCNPISGHATLYWYQQILGQGPKLLIQFQNNGVVDDSQLPKDRFSAERLKGVDSTLKIQPAKLEDSAVYLCASSPSTLGYEQYFGPGTRLTVT.